The TCR beta chain under discussion was sequenced for a study of STAT3 mutations in large granular lymphocyte leukemia. General observations from the study: At least one immunodominant TCR beta clonotype appeared in every T-cell large granular lymphocyte leukemia patient.

In the case of this clone: Its antigen is not known.

Tens of thousands of productive templates were obtained per sample on average. Clones were sequenced by immunoSEQ multiplex PCR, and TCRdb holds only the in-frame ones, with some missing. The table records about 20,000 clones, around 93% of them present only once. The V end was cut by 2 bases, the J end by 5 bases, with 10 bases between. This CDR3 is 13 amino acids long. Germline assignment: CDR1 LNHDA and CDR2 SQIVND (reference sequence). Sequenced input: peripheral blood mononuclear cells. The sequence derives from a man in his 60s with T-cell large granular lymphocyte leukemia. Some clones in this sample may be carry-over from other donors' samples. V and J are TRBV19 and TRBJ2-7; D is unresolved. The CDR3 reads CASSITSGNEQYF. Written as DNA, the CDR3 is TGTGCCAGTAGTATAACGTCTGGCAACGAGCAGTACTTC. The entire variable domain, with the rest obtained from reference TRBV19 and TRBJ2-7, is as follows: DGGITQSPKYLFRKEGQNVTLSCEQNLNHDAMYWYRQDPGQGLRLIYYSQIVNDFQKGDIAEGYSVSREKKESFPLTVTSAQKNPTAFYLCASSITSGNEQYFGPGTRLTVT.